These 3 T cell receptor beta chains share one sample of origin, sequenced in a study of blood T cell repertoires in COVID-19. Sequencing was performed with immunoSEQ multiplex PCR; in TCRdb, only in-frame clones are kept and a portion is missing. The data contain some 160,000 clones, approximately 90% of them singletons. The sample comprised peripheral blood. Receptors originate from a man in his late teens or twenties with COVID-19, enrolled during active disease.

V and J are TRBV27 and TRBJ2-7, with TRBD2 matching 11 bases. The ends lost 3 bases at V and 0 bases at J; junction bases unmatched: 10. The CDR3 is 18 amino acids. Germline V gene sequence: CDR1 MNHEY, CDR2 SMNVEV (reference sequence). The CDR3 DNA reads TGTGCCAGCAGTTTTGGGCTAGCGGGAGGCTCTAGCTCCTACGAGCAGTACTTC. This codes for CASSFGLAGGSSSYEQYF.

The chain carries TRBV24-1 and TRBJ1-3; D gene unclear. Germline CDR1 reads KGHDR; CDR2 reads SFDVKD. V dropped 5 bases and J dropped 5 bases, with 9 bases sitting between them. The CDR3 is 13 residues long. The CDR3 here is CATSGGDRNTIYF. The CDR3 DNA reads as TGTGCCACCAGTGGTGGAGACCGAAACACCATATATTTT.

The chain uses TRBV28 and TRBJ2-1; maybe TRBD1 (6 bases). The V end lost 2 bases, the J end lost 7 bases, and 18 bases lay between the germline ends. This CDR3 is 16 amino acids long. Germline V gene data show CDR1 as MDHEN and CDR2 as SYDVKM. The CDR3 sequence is CASSLGIGQGWNEQFF. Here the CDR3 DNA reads TGTGCCAGCAGTTTAGGCATTGGGCAGGGGTGGAATGAGCAGTTCTTC.